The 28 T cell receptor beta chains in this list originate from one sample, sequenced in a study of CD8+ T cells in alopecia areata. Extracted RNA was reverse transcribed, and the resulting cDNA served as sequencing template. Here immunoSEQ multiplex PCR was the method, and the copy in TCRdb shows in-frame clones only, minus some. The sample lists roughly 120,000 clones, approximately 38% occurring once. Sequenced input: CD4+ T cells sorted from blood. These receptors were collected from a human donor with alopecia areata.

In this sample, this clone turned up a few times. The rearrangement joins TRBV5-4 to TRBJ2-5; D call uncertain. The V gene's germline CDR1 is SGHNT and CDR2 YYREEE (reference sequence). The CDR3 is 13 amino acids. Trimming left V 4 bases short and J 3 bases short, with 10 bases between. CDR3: CASSPGGEETQYF. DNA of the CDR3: TGTGCCAGCAGCCCGGGTGGGGAAGAGACCCAGTACTTC.

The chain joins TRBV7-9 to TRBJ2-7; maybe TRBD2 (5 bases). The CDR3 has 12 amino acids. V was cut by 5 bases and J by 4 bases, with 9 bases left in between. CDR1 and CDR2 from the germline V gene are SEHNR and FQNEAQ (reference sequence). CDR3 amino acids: CASSGGLYEQYF. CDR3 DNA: TGTGCCAGCAGCGGAGGACTTTACGAGCAGTACTTC.

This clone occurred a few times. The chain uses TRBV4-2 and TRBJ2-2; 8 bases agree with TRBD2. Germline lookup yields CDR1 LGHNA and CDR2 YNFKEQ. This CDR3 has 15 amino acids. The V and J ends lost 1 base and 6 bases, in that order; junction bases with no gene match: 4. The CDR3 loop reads CASSQGEAGAGELFF. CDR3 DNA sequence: TGTGCCAGCAGCCAAGGCGAAGCGGGAGCCGGGGAGCTGTTTTTT.

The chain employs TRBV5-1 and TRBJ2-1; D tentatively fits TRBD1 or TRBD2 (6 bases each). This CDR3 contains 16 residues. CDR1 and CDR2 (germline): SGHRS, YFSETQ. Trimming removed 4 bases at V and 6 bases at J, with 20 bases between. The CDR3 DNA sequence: TGCGCCAGCAGCCCTACCCCCGGGGGCGGAGGCAATGAGCAGTTCTTC. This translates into CASSPTPGGGGNEQFF.

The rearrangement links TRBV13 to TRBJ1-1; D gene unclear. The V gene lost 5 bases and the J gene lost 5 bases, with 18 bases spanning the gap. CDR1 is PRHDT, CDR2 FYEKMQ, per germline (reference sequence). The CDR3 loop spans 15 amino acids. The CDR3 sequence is CASSQKVRTGTEAFF. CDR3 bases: TGTGCCAGCAGCCAAAAAGTGCGTACGGGGACTGAAGCTTTCTTT.

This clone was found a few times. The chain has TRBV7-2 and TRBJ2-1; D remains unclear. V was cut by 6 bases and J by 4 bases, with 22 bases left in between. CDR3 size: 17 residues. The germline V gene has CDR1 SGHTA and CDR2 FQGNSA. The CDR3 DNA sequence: TGTGCCAGCAGACCTCTAAGGGCCGTGATACTATACAATGAGCAGTTCTTC. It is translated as CASRPLRAVILYNEQFF.

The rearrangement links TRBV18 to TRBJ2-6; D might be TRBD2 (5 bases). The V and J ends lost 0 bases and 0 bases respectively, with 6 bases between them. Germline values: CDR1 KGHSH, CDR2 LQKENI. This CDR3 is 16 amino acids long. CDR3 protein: CASSPPGSSGANVLTF. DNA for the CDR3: TGTGCCAGCTCACCACCGGGGAGCTCTGGGGCCAACGTCCTGACTTTC.

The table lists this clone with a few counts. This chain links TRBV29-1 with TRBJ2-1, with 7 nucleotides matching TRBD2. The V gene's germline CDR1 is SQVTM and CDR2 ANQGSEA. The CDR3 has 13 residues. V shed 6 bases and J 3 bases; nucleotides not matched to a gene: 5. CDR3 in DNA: TGCAGCGTCCGGGGACTACTCTACAATGAGCAGTTCTTC. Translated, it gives CSVRGLLYNEQFF.

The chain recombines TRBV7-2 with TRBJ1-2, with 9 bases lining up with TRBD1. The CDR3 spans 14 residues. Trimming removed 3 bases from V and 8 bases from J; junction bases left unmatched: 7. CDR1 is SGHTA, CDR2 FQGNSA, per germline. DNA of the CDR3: TGTGCCAGCAGCTTGGACCGGGACAGGGTCGGCTACACCTTC. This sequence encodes CASSLDRDRVGYTF.

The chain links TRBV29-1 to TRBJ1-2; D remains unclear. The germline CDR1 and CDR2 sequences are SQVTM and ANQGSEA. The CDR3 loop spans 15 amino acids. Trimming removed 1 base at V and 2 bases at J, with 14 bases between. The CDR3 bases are TGCAGCGTTGAAGGGCCGAAGACTTCAAACTATGGCTACACCTTC. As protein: CSVEGPKTSNYGYTF.

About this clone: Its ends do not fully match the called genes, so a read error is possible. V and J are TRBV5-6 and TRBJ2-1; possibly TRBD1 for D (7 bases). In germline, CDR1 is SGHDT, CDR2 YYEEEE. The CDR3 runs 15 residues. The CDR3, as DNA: TGTGCCAGCAGCTTGGTTGGACAGGACTACACTGAGCAGTTCTTC. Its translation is CASSLVGQDYTEQFF.

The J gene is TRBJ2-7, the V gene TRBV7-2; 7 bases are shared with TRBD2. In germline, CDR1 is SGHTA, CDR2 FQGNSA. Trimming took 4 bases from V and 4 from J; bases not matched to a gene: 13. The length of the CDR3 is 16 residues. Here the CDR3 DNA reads TGTGCCAGCAGCTCTGCACCCCCGGCGGGAGAGTACGAGCAGTACTTC. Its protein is CASSSAPPAGEYEQYF.

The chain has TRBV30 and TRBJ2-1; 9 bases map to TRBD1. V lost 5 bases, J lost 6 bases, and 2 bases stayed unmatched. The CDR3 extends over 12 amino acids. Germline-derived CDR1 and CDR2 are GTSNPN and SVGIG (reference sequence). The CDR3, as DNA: TGTGCCTGGGTGGACAGGGGCAATGAGCAGTTCTTC. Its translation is CAWVDRGNEQFF.

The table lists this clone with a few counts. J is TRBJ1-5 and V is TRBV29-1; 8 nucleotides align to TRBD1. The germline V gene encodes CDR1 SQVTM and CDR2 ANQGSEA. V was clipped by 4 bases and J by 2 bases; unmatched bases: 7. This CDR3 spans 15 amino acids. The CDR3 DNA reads TGCAGCGTTGGAGATACGGACAGGGGCAATCAGCCCCAGCATTTT. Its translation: CSVGDTDRGNQPQHF. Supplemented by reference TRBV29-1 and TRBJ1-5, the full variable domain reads SAVISQKPSRDICQRGTSLTIQCQVDSQVTMMFWYRQQPGQSLTLIATANQGSEATYESGFVIDKFPISRPNLTFSTLTVSNMSPEDSSIYLCSVGDTDRGNQPQHFGDGTRLSIL.

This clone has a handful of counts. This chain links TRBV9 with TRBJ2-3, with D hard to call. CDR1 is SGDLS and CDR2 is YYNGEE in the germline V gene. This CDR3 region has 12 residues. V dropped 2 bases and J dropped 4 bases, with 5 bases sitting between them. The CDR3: CASSVEADTQYF. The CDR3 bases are TGTGCCAGCAGCGTTGAGGCAGATACGCAGTATTTT.

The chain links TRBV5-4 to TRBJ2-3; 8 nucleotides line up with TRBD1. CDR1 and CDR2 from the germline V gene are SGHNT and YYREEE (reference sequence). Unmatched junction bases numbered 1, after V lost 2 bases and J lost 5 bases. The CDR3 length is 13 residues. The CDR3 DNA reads TGTGCCAGCAGCTTCGACAGGGGAGATACGCAGTATTTT. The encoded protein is CASSFDRGDTQYF.

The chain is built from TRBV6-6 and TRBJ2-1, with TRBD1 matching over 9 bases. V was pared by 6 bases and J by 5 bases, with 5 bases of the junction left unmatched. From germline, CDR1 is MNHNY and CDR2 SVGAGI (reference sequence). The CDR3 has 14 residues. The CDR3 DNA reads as TGTGCCAGCAGACCGGGACAGGGTAACAATGAGCAGTTCTTC. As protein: CASRPGQGNNEQFF.

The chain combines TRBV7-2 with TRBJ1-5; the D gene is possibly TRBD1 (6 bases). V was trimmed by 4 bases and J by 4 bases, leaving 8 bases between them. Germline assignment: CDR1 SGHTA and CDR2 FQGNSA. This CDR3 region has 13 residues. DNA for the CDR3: TGTGCCAGCAGCTACACAGGGAATCAGCCCCAGCATTTT. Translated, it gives CASSYTGNQPQHF.

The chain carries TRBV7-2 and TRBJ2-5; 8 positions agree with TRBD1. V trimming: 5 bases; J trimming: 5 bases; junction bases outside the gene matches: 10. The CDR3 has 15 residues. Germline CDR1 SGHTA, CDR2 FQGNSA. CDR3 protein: CASSDRGLNAETQYF. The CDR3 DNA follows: TGTGCCAGCAGCGACAGGGGATTAAACGCGGAGACCCAGTACTTC.

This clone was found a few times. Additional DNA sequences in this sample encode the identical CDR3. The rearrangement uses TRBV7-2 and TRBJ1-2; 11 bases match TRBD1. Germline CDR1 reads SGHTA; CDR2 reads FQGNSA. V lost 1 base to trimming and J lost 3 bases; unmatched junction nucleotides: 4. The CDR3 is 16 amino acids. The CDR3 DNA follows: TGTGCCAGCAGCTTAGTGGCGGGACAGGGGGACTATGGCTACACCTTC. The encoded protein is CASSLVAGQGDYGYTF.

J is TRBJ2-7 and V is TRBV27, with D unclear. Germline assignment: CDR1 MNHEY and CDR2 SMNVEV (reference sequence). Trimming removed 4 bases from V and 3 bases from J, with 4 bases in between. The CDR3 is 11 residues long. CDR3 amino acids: CASSSYYEQYF. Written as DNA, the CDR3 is TGTGCCAGCAGTTCATACTACGAGCAGTACTTC.

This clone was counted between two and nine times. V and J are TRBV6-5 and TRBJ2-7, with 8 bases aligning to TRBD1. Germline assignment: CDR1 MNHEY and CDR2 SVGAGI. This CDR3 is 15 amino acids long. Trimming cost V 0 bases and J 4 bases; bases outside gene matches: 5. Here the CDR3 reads CASSYSSGQGYEQYF. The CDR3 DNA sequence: TGTGCCAGCAGTTACTCGAGTGGACAGGGTTACGAGCAGTACTTC.

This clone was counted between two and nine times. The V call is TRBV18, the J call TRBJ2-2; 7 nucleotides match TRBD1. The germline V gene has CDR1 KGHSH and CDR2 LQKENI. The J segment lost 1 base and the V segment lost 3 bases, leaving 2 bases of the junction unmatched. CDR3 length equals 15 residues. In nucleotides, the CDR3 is TGTGCCAGCTCACCGGACAGGCTGAACACCGGGGAGCTGTTTTTT. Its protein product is CASSPDRLNTGELFF.

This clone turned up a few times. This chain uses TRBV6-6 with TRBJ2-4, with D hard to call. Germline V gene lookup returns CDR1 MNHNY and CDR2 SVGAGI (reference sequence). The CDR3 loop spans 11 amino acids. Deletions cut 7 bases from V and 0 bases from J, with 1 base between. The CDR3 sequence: CASIAKNIQYF. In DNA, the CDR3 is TGTGCCAGCATAGCCAAAAACATTCAGTACTTC.

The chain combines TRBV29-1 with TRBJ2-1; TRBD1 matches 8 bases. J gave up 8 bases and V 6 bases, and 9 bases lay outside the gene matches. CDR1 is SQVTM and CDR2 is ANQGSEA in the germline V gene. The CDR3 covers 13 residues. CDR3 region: CSVGQGFGDEQFF. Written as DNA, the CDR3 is TGCAGCGTCGGACAGGGATTTGGCGATGAGCAGTTCTTC.

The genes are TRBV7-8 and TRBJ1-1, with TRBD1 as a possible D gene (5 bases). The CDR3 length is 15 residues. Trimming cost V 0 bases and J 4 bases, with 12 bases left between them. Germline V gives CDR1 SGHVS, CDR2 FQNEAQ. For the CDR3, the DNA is TGTGCCAGCAGCTTAGCGGGGGGTTTCATCACTGAAGCTTTCTTT. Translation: CASSLAGGFITEAFF.

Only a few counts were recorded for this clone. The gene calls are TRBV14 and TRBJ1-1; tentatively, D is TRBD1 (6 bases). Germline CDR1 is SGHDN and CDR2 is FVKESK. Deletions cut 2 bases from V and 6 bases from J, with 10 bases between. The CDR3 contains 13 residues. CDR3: CASSQQGRAEAFF. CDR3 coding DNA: TGTGCCAGCAGCCAACAGGGGAGGGCTGAAGCTTTCTTT.

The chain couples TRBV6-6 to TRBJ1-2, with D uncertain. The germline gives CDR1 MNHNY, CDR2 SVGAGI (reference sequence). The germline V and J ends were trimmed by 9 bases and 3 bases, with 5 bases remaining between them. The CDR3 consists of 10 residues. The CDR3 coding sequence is TGTGCCAGTAGAGACTATGGCTACACCTTC. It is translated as CASRDYGYTF.